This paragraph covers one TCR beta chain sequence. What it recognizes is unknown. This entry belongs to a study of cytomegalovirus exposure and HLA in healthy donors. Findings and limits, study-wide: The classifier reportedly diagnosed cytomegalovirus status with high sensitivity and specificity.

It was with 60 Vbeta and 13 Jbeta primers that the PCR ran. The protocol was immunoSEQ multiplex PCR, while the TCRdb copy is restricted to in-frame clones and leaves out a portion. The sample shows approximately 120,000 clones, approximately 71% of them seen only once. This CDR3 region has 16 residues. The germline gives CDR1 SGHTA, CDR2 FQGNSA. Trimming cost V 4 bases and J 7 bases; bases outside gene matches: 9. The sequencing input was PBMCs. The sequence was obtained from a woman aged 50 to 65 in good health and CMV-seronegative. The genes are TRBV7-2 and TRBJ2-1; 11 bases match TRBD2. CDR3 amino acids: CASSSLAGGPSNEQFF. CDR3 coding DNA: TGTGCCAGCAGCTCATTAGCGGGAGGGCCCAGTAATGAGCAGTTCTTC.